This TCR beta chain was obtained from a study of regulatory T cells in long-lasting Graves disease. The wider study: New Graves' disease cases had less than 3 months of antithyroid drugs.

CDR3 regions were amplified by Arm-PCR using iRepertoire HTBI primers to build TCR beta libraries. TCRdb used MiXCR to reprocess the multiplex PCR reads, holding one entry per CDR3 protein. Found here are under 300,000 distinct CDR3 sequences, 20% of them singletons; the top ten hold roughly 13%. In its sample, this clonotype was seen many times. Its antigen is unidentified. Time point meaning: newly diagnosed GD, antithyroid drugs for less than 3 months. After RNA was extracted from PBMCs, the TCR library was made from it. By American Thyroid Association guidelines, Graves' disease was diagnosed in the cohort. The authors drew approximately 8.1 milliliters of peripheral blood into EDTA tubes. Overall study results and limits: Lower TCR diversity was seen in persistent Graves' patients than in newly diagnosed ones.

CDR1 and CDR2 from the germline V gene are DFQATT and SNEGSKA (reference sequence). With V trimmed by 5 bases and J by 3 bases, 6 bases remained unmatched. This CDR3 contains 14 residues. The chain links TRBV20-1 to TRBJ2-7; 11 nucleotides agree with TRBD1. The receptor was isolated from a female donor with Graves disease. The sequenced sample was peripheral blood mononuclear cells (PBMCs), obtained at new diagnosis, from a patient treated with antithyroid drugs. In nucleotides, the CDR3 is TGCAGTGCTGGCCGGACAGGGGGCTTCTACGAGCAGTACTTC. Its protein product is CSAGRTGGFYEQYF.